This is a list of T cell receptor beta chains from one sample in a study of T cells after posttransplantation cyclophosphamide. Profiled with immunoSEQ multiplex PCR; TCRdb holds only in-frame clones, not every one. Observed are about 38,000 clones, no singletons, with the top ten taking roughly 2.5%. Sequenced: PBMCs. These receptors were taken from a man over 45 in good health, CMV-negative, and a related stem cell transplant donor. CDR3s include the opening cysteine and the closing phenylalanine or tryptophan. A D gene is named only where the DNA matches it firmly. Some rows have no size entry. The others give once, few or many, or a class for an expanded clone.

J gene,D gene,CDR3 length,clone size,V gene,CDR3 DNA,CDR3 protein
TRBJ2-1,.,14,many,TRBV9,TGTGCCAGCAGCGTAATATCTGAGGTGGGTGAGCAGTTCTTC,CASSVISEVGEQFF
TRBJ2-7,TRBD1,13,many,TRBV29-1,TGCAGCGCCACAGGGGGCTCGTCCTACGAGCAGTACTTC,CSATGGSSYEQYF
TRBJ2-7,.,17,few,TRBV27,TGTGCCAGCAGGAGGGGGGGGCCGGACTACTACTCCTACGAGCAGTACTTC,CASRRGGPDYYSYEQYF
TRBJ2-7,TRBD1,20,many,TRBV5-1,TGCGCCAGCAGCTTGGCTTACAGGGACAGGGGTGCCGAAAAGGCCTACGAGCAGTACTTC,CASSLAYRDRGAEKAYEQYF
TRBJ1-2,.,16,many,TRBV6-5,TGTGCCAGCAGTTACTCGAAACAGGGCGCGGGCTATGGCTACACCTTC,CASSYSKQGAGYGYTF
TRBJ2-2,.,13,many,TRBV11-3,TGTGCCAGCAGCTGGACAGACACCGGGGAGCTGTTTTTT,CASSWTDTGELFF
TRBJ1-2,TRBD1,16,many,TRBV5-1,TGCGCCAGCAGCTTGGCCGACAGGGACCGTTCCTATGGCTACACCTTC,CASSLADRDRSYGYTF
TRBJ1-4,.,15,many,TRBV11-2,TGTGCCAGCAGCCCCGACTGGACAACTAATGAAAAACTGTTTTTT,CASSPDWTTNEKLFF
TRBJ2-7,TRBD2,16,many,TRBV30,TGTGCCTGGAGAGCGACCGGGCTAGCGGGATACTACGAGCAGTACTTC,CAWRATGLAGYYEQYF
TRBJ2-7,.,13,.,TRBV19,TGTGCCAGTAGTATAAATACAGGGAGCGAGCAGTACTTC,CASSINTGSEQYF
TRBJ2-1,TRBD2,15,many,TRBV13,TGTGCCAGCAGTTTGACTAGCGGGAGTTTCAATGAGCAGTTCTTC,CASSLTSGSFNEQFF
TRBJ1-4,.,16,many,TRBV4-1,TGCGCCAGCAGCCAAGATTCGGTAGCAACTAATGAAAAACTGTTTTTT,CASSQDSVATNEKLFF
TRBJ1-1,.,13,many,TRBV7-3,TGTGCCAGCAGCCCCGACCGGGACACTGAAGCTTTCTTT,CASSPDRDTEAFF
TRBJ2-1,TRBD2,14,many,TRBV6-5,TGTGCCAGCAGTAGGACTAGCGGTTACAATGAGCAGTTCTTC,CASSRTSGYNEQFF
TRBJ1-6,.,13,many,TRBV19,TGTGCCAGTAGTATTGGCAGAAATTCACCCCTCCACTTT,CASSIGRNSPLHF
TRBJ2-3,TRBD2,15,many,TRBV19,TGTGCCAGTAGTAGAAGCGGGAGGGCCATAGATACGCAGTATTTT,CASSRSGRAIDTQYF
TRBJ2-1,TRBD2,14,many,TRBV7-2,TGTGCCAGCAGCCCTGGACTAGCGGAAAATGAGCAGTTCTTC,CASSPGLAENEQFF
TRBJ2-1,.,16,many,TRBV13,TGTGCCAGCAGCTTACGTGGGCCGAGCTCCTACAATGAGCAGTTCTTC,CASSLRGPSSYNEQFF
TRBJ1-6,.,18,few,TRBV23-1,TGCGCCAGCAGTCGAGCGAGGGGTTATACAGGGAAGAGGTCACCCCTCCACTTT,CASSRARGYTGKRSPLHF
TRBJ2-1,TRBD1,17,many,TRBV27,TGTGCCAGCAGTTTTTCTAAGGGACAGGGTACTGACAATGAGCAGTTCTTC,CASSFSKGQGTDNEQFF
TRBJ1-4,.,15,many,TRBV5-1,TGCGCCAGCAGCTTTCAGGGTGCAACTAATGAAAAACTGTTTTTT,CASSFQGATNEKLFF
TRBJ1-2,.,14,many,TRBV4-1,TGCGCCAGCAGCCAACCCAAGGAGAGGGAGAGGTCCACCTTC,CASSQPKERERSTF
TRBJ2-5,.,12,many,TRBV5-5,TGTGCCAGCGGTCGGCTAGAAGAGACCCAGTACTTC,CASGRLEETQYF
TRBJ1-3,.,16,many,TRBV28,TGTGCCAGCAGTTCCGGGGGGGGGAGCTCTGGAAACACCATATATTTT,CASSSGGGSSGNTIYF
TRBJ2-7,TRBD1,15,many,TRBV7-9,TGTGCCAGCAGCCGTCCCGGGACAGATGTCTACGAGCAGTACTTC,CASSRPGTDVYEQYF
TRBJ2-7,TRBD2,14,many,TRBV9,TGTGCCAGCAGCTCCGGGGGGGTCCCTGTCGAGCAGTACTTC,CASSSGGVPVEQYF
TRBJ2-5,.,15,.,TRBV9,TGTGCCAGCAGCGCAAGGGGTGGGGTCCAAGAGACCCAGTACTTC,CASSARGGVQETQYF
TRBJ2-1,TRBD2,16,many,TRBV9,TGTGCCAGCAGCGCCCCGGGCGGGAGCTCCTACAATGAGCAGTTCTTC,CASSAPGGSSYNEQFF
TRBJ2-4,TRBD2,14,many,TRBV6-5,TGTGCCAGCAGTCCTGGGACTAGCAAAAACATTCAGTACTTC,CASSPGTSKNIQYF
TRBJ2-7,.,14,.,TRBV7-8,TGTGCCAGCAGCTTAGCTGAACAGTCCTACGAGCAGTACTTC,CASSLAEQSYEQYF
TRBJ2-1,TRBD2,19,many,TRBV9,TGTGCCAGCAGCGCCTCAAGGGCTAGCGGGGCCAGCTCCTACAATGAGCAGTTCTTC,CASSASRASGASSYNEQFF
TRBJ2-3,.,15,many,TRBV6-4,TGTGCCAGCAGTGAACAGGGTGGGAGCACAGATACGCAGTATTTT,CASSEQGGSTDTQYF
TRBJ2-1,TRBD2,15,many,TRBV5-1,TGCGCCAGCAGCTCGACTAGCGGAGTCTACAATGAGCAGTTCTTC,CASSSTSGVYNEQFF
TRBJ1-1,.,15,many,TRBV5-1,TGCGCCAGCAGCTTGTACAGCAGGGGCCACACTGAAGCTTTCTTT,CASSLYSRGHTEAFF
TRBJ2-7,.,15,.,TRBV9,TGTGCCAGCAGCGTAGGTCTAGCGAGAACTTACGAGCAGTACTTC,CASSVGLARTYEQYF
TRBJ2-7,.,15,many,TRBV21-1,TGTGCCAGCAGCTCCAAGCGGGACAGGGGCTACGAGCAGTACTTC,CASSSKRDRGYEQYF
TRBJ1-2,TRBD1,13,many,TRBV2,TGTGCCAGCAGTAGGGACAGCTACTATGGCTACACCTTC,CASSRDSYYGYTF
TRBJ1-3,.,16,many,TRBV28,TGTGCCACCCTCCCTGCTAGTTGGTACTCTGGAAACACCATATATTTT,CATLPASWYSGNTIYF
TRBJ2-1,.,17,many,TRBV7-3,TGTGCCAGCAGCTCCGGCCAAGCGGGTAGCTCCTACAATGAGCAGTTCTTC,CASSSGQAGSSYNEQFF
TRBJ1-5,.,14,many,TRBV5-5,TGTGCCAGCAGCTTGGCTCTCTTGAATCAGCCCCAGCATTTT,CASSLALLNQPQHF
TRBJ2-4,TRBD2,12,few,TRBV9,TGTGCCAGCTCCCCTGGGGGGGACATTCAGTACTTC,CASSPGGDIQYF
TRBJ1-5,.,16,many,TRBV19,TGTGCCAGTAGTATAGTCTGGGACCTTCGGGAGGGGTCCCAGCATTTT,CASSIVWDLREGSQHF